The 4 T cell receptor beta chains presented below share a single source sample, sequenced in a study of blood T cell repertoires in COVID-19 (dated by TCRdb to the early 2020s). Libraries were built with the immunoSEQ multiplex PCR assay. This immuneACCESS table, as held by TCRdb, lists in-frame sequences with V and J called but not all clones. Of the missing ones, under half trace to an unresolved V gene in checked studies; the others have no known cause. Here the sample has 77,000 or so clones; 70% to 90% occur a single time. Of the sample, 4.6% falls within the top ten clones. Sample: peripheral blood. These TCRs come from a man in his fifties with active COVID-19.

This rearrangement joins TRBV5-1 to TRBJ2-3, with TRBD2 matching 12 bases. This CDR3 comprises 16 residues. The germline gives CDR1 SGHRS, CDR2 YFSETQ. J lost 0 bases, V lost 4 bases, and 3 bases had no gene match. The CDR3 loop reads CASSAGTSGSTDTQYF. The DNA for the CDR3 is TGCGCCAGCAGCGCCGGGACTAGCGGGAGCACAGATACGCAGTATTTT.

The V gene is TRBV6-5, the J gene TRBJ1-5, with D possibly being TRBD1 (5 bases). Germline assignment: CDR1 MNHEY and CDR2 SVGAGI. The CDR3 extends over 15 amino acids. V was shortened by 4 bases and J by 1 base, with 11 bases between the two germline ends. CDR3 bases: TGTGCCAGCAGTTCAGGGCTCTACAGCAATCAGCCCCAGCATTTT. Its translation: CASSSGLYSNQPQHF.

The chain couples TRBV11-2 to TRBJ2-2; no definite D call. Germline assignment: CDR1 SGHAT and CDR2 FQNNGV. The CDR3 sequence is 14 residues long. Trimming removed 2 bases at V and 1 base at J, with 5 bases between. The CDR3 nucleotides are TGTGCCAGCAGCTTAAATAGGAACACCGGGGAGCTGTTTTTT. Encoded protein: CASSLNRNTGELFF. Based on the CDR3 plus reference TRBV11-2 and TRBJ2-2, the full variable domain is EAGVAQSPRYKIIEKRQSVAFWCNPISGHATLYWYQQILGQGPKLLIQFQNNGVVDDSQLPKDRFSAERLKGVDSTLKIQPAKLEDSAVYLCASSLNRNTGELFFGEGSRLTVL.

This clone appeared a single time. The CDR3 sequence is CASSLYSYEQYF. The CDR3 nucleotides read TGTGCCAGCAGCTTATACTCCTACGAGCAGTACTTC. The chain joins TRBV11-1 to TRBJ2-7; D remains unclear. This CDR3 region has 12 residues. In germline, CDR1 is SGHAT, CDR2 FQDESV (reference sequence). The V end lost 2 bases, the J end lost 0 bases, and 2 bases lay between the germline ends.